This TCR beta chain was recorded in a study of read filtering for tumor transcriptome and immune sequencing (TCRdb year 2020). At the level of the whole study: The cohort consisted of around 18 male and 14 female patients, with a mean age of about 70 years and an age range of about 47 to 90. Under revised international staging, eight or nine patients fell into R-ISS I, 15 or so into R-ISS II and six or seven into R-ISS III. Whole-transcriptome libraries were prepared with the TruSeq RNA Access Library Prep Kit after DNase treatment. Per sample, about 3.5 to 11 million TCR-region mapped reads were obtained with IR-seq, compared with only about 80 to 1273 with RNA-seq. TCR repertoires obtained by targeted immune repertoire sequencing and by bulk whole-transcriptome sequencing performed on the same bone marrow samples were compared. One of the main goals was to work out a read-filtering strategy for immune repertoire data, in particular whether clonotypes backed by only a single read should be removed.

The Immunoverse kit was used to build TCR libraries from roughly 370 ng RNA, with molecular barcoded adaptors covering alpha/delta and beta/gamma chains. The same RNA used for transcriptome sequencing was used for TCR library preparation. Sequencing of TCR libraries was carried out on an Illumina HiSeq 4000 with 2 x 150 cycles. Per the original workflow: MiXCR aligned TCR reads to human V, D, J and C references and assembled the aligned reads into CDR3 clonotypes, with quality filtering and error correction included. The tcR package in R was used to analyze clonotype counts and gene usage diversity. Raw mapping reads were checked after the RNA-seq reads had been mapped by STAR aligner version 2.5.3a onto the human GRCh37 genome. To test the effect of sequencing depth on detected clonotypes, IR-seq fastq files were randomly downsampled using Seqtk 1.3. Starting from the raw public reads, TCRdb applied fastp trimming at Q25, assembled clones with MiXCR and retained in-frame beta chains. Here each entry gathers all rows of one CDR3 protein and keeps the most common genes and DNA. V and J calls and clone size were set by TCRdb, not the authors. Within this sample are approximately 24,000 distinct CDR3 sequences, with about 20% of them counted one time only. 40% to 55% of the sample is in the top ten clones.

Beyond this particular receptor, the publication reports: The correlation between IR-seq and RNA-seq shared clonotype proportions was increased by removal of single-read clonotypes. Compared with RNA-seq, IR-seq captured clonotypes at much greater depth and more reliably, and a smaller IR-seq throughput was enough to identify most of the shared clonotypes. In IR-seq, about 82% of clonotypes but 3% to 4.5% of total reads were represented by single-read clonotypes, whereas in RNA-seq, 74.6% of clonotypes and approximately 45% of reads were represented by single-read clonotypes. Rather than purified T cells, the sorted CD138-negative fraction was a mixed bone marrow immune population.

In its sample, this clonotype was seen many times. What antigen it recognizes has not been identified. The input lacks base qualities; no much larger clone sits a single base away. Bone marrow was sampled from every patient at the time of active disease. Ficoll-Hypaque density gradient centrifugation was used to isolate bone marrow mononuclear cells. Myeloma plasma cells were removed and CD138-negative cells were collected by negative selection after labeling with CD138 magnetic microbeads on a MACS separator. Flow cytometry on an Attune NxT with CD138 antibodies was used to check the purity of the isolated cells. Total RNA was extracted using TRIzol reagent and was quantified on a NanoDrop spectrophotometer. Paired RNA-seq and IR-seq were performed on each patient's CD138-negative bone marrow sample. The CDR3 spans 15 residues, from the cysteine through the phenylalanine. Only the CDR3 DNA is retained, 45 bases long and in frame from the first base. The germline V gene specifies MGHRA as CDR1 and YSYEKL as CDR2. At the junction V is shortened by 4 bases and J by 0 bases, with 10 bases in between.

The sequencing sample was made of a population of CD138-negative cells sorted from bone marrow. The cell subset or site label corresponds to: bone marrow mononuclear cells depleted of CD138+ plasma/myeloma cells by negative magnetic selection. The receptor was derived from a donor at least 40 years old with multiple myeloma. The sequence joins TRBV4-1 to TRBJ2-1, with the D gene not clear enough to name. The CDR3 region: CASSLDIFSYNEQFF. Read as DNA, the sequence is TGCGCCAGCAGCCTAGACATCTTCTCCTACAATGAGCAGTTCTTC.